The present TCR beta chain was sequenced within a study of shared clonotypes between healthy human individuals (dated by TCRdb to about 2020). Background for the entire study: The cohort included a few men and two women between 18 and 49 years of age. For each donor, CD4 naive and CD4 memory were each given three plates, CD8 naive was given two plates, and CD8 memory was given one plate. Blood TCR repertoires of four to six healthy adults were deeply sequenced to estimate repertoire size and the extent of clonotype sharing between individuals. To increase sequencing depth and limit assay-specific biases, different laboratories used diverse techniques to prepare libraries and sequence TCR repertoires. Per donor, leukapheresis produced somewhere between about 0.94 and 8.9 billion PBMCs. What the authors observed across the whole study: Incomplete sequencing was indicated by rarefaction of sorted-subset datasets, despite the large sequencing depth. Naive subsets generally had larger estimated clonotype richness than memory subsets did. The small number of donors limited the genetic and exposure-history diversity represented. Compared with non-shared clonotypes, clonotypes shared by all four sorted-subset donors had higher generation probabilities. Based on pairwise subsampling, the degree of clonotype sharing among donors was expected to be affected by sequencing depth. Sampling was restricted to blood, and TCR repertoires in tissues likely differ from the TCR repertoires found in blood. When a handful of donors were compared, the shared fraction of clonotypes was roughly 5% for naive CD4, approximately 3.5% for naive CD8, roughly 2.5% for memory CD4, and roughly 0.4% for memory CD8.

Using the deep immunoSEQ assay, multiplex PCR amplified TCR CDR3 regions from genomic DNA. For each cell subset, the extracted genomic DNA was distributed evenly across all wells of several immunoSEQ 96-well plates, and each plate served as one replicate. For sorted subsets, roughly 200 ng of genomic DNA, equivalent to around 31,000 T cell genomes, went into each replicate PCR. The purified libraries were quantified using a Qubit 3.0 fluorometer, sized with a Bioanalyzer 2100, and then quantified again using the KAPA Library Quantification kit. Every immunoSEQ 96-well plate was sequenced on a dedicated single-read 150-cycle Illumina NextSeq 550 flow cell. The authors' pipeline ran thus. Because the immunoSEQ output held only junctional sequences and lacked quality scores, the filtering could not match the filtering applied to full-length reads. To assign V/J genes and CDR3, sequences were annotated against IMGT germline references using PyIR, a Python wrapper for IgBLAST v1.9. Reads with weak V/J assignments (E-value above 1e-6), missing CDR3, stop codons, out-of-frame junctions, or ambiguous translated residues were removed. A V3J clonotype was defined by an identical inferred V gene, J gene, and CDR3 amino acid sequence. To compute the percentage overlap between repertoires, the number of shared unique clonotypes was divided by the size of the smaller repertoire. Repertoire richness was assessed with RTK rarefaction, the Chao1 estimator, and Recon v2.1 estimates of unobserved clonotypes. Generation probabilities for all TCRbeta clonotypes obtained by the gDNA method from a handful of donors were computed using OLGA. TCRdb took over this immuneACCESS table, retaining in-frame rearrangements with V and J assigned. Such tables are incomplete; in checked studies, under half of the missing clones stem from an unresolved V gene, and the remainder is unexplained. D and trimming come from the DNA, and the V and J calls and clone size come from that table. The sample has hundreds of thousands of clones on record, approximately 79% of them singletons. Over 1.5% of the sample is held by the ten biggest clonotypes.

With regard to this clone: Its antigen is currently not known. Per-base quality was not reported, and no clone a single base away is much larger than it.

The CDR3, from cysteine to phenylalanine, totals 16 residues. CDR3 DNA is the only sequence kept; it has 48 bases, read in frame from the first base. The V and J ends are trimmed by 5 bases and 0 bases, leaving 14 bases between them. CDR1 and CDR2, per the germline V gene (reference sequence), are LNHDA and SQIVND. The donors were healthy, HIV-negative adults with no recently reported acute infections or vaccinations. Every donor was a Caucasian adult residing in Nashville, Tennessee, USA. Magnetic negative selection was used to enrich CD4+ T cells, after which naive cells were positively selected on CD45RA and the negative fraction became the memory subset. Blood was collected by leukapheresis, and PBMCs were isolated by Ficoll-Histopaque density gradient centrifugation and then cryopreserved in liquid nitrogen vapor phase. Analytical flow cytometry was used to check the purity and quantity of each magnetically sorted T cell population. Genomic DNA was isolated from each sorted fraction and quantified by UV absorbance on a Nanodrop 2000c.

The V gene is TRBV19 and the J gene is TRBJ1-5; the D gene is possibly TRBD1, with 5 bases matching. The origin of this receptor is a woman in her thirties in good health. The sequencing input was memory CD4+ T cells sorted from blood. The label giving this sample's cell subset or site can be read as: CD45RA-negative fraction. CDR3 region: CASSPRQPNSNQPQHF. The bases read TGTGCCAGTAGTCCCAGACAGCCTAATAGCAATCAGCCCCAGCATTTT.